The present T cell receptor (beta chain) was sequenced within a study of cytomegalovirus exposure and HLA in healthy donors. Turning to the study itself: Earlier work reported 100 million or so unique TCR beta sequences from about 180 million T cells. Early on, a data release was issued that held roughly 84 million unique TCRs from HLA-typed donors. Falling in the Caucasian-associated ancestry cluster were 65% to 90% of around 370 genotyped donors. Study results and caveats: DRB1 had the most TCR associations and HLA-C the fewest, a later analysis found, with rates varying by HLA locus.

PCR amplification relied on 60 Vbeta primers (plus 13 Jbeta primers). TCRdb's copy holds only in-frame clones and misses some; the assay was immunoSEQ multiplex PCR. The table includes some 38,000 clones, around 49% detected once. Remarks on this clone: Antigen unknown.

Germline V gene lookup returns CDR1 PRHDT and CDR2 FYEKMQ (reference sequence). This CDR3 spans 18 amino acids. V lost 1 base to trimming and J lost 1 base; unmatched junction nucleotides: 8. This TCR came from a woman between 40 and 55 years old in good health and CMV-seropositive. The V and J genes are TRBV13 and TRBJ2-2; 8 bases map to TRBD1. The source material was PBMCs. CDR3 sequence reads: CASSLVRTGTMNTGELFF. In DNA form, the CDR3 reads TGTGCCAGCAGCTTAGTAAGGACAGGGACCATGAACACCGGGGAGCTGTTTTTT. The variable domain in full, with the rest retrieved from reference TRBV13 and TRBJ2-2, is AAGVIQSPRHLIKEKRETATLKCYPIPRHDTVYWYQQGPGQDPQFLISFYEKMQSDKGSIPDRFSAQQFSDYHSELNMSSLELGDSALYFCASSLVRTGTMNTGELFFGEGSRLTVL.